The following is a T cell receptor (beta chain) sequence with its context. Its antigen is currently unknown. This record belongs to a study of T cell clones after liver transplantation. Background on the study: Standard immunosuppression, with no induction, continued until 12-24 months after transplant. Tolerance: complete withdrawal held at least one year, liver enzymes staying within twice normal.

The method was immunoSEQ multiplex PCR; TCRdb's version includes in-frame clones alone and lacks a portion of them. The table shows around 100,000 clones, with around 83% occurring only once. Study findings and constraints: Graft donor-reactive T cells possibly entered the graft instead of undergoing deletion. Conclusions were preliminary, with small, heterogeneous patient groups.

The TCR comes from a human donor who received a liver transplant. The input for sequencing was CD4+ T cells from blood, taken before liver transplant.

As DNA, the CDR3 is TGTGCCAGCAGCTTTCTAGGGGAAACTAACTATGGCTACACCTTC. Residues: CASSFLGETNYGYTF. V and J are TRBV27 and TRBJ1-2, with TRBD1 as a possible D gene (5 bases). Germline V lookup: CDR1 MNHEY, CDR2 SMNVEV (reference sequence). V lost 6 bases to trimming and J lost 0 bases, with 14 bases between them. The CDR3 has 15 amino acids.